A selection of T cell receptor beta chains follows, all from one sample in a study of regulatory T cells in long-lasting Graves disease. TCRdb fed the multiplex PCR reads into MiXCR, producing one record per CDR3 protein. The sample comprises approximately 400,000 distinct CDR3 sequences, 10% to 15% of which are singletons, and approximately 17% rests with the top ten. This same sample was also taken into another study, of T cells in Graves' hyperthyroidism and ophthalmopathy.

Sample: peripheral blood mononuclear cells (PBMCs), taken at new diagnosis, from a patient treated with antithyroid drugs. The receptors were sampled from a woman aged 18-29 years with Graves disease. Both conserved end residues are part of each CDR3. The D gene is left open where the match is weak. Not all rows give a size; the values are once, few, many and, for expanded clones, a class.

V,size,D,J,CDR3,DNA
TRBV2,many,-,TRBJ2-7,CASTLFPEQYF,TGTGCCAGCACCCTGTTCCCGGAGCAGTACTTC
TRBV12-3/TRBV12-4,many,-,TRBJ2-2,CASLLPGTGELFF,TGTGCCAGCCTCCTCCCGGGGACCGGGGAGCTGTTTTTT
TRBV20-1,-,-,TRBJ2-7,CSASRADNFYEQYF,TGCAGTGCTAGCCGAGCAGACAATTTCTACGAGCAGTACTTC
TRBV25-1,-,-,TRBJ1-4,CASSEYLEKLFF,TGTGCCAGCAGTGAATATCTCGAAAAACTGTTTTTT
TRBV7-2,many,TRBD1,TRBJ1-2,CASSLGQGPLYGYTF,TGTGCCAGCAGCTTGGGACAGGGGCCCCTCTATGGCTACACCTTC
TRBV28,many,-,TRBJ2-3,CASSLGTPLSDTQYF,TGTGCCAGCAGCCTCGGGACACCGCTTTCAGATACGCAGTATTTT
TRBV6-1,many,TRBD1,TRBJ2-1,CASSHDRVLQFF,TGTGCCAGCAGCCACGACAGGGTATTGCAGTTCTTC
TRBV6-5,many,-,TRBJ1-2,CASSWKPNYGYTF,TGTGCCAGCAGTTGGAAGCCTAACTATGGCTACACCTTC
TRBV4-3,many,-,TRBJ1-2,CASSPEINYGYTF,TGCGCCAGCAGCCCCGAGATCAACTATGGCTACACCTTC
TRBV6-1,many,-,TRBJ1-1,CASRAAGYTEAFF,TGTGCCAGCAGGGCGGCGGGGTACACTGAAGCTTTCTTT
TRBV20-1,many,TRBD1,TRBJ2-7,CSASNPGQGGYEQYF,TGCAGTGCTAGCAATCCGGGACAGGGTGGGTACGAGCAGTACTTC
TRBV29-1,many,-,TRBJ1-2,CSVEKGIGYGYTF,TGCAGCGTCGAGAAAGGGATTGGCTATGGCTACACCTTC
TRBV7-2,-,-,TRBJ2-5,CASSLVPGYQETQYF,TGTGCCAGCAGCTTAGTACCAGGGTACCAAGAGACCCAGTACTTC
TRBV6-2/TRBV6-3,-,TRBD2,TRBJ2-5,CASSYEGLAGGTETQYF,TGTGCCAGCAGTTACGAAGGGCTAGCGGGGGGCACGGAGACCCAGTACTTC
TRBV19,-,-,TRBJ1-4,CASSIDREEQEKLFF,TGTGCCAGTAGTATAGATCGGGAGGAACAGGAAAAACTGTTTTTT
TRBV6-1,many,-,TRBJ1-1,CANPGTAGGSYTEAFF,TGTGCCAACCCAGGGACTGCGGGGGGGAGCTACACTGAAGCTTTCTTT
TRBV7-6,-,-,TRBJ2-5,CASSLTAVETQYF,TGTGCCAGCAGCCTGACAGCGGTAGAGACCCAGTACTTC
TRBV10-1,many,-,TRBJ1-1,CASSGDGKAFF,TGCGCCAGCAGTGGGGACGGAAAAGCTTTCTTT
TRBV9,-,-,TRBJ2-3,CASSVEGVGDTQYF,TGTGCCAGCAGCGTAGAGGGTGTTGGAGATACGCAGTATTTT
TRBV28,many,-,TRBJ1-2,CASSKPYYGYTF,TGTGCCAGCAGTAAACCATACTATGGCTACACCTTC
TRBV28,-,TRBD1,TRBJ1-2,CASSRTGGAGYTF,TGTGCCAGCAGTCGGACAGGGGGGGCTGGCTACACCTTC
TRBV6-5,-,TRBD1,TRBJ1-2,CASSYSGTGPHSNYGYTF,TGTGCCAGCAGTTACAGCGGGACAGGGCCGCATTCTAACTATGGCTACACCTTC
TRBV7-6,many,-,TRBJ2-1,CASSFRDSPYNEQFF,TGTGCCAGCAGCTTCCGGGACTCCCCCTACAATGAGCAGTTCTTC
TRBV4-3,-,-,TRBJ1-2,CASSQDRTSEDYTF,TGCGCCAGCAGCCAAGATAGGACCTCGGAGGACTACACCTTC